The clone carrying this T cell receptor (beta chain) was counted at least ten times. Its antigen is currently unknown. TCRdb called the RT-PCR reads again in MiXCR, with one record for every CDR3 protein. Here the sample spans about 530,000 distinct CDR3 sequences, 10% to 15% being singletons. The sample originates from a study of response to subunit inactivated influenza vaccine. V was cut by 6 bases and J by 1 base, with 12 bases left in between. The germline gives CDR1 SEHNR, CDR2 FQNEAQ (reference sequence). The CDR3 loop spans 14 amino acids. General observations from the study: Each seasonal influenza vaccination recruits few new T cells, the authors suggested.

This TCR derives from a man aged 45-65 years who received an inactivated influenza vaccine. This sequence joins TRBV7-9 and TRBJ2-5; D is undetermined. Sequenced here: PBMCs from blood, sampled 35 to 45 days after vaccination. CDR3 in amino acids: CASSSGPIQETQYF. In DNA, the CDR3 is TGTGCCAGCAGTTCTGGTCCGATCCAAGAGACCCAGTACTTC.